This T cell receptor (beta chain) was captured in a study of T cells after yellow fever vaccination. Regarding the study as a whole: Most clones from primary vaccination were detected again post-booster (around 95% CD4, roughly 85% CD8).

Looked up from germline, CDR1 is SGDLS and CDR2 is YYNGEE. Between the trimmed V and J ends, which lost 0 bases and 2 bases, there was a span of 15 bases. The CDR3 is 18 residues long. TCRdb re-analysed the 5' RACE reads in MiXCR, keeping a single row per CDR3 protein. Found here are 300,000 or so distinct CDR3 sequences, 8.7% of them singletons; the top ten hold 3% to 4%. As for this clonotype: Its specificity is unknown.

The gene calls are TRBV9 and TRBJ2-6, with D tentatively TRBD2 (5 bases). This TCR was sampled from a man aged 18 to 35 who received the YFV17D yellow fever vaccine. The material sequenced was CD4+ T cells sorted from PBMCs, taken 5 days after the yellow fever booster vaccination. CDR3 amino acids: CASSVGRQPGAGANVLTF. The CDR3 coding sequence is TGTGCCAGCAGCGTAGGGCGGCAGCCCGGGGCTGGGGCCAACGTCCTGACTTTC. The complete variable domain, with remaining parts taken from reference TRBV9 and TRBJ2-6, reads DSGVTQTPKHLITATGQRVTLRCSPRSGDLSVYWYQQSLDQGLQFLIQYYNGEERAKGNILERFSAQQFPDLHSELNLSSLELGDSALYFCASSVGRQPGAGANVLTFGAGSRLTVL.